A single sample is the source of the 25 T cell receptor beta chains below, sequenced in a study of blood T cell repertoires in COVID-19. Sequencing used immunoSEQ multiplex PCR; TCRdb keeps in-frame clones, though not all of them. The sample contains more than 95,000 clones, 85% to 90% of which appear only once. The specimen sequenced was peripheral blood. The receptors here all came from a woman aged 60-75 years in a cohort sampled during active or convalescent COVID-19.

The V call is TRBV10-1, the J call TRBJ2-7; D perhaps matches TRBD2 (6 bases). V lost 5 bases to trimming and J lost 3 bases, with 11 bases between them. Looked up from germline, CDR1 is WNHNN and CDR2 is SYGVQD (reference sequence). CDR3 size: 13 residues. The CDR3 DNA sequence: TGCGCCAGCAGTCCGGGACTCAACTACGAGCAGTACTTC. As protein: CASSPGLNYEQYF.

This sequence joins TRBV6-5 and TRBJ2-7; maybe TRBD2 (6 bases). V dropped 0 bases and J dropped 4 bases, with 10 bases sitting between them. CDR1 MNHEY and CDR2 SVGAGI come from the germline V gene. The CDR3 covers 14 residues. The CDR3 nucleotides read TGTGCCAGCAGTTACTCTGGACTATATTACGAGCAGTACTTC. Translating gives CASSYSGLYYEQYF.

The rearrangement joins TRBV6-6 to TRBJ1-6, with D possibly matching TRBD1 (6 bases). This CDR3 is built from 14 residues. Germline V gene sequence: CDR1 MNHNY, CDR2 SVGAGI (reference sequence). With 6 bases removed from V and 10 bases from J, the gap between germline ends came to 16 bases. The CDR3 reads CASRDTGWDSPLHF. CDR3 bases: TGTGCCAGCAGGGATACAGGGTGGGACTCACCCCTCCACTTT.

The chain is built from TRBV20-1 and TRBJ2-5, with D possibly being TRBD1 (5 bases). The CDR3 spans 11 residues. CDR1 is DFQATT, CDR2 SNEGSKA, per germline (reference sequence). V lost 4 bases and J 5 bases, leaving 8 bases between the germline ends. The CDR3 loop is CSATRVETQYF. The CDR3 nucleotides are TGCAGTGCTACCAGGGTTGAGACCCAGTACTTC.

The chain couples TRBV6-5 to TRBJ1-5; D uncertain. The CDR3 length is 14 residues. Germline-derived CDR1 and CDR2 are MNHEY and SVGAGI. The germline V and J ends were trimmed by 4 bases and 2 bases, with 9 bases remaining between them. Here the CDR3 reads CASSFLGGNQPQHF. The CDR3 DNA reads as TGTGCCAGCAGTTTCCTTGGAGGCAATCAGCCCCAGCATTTT.

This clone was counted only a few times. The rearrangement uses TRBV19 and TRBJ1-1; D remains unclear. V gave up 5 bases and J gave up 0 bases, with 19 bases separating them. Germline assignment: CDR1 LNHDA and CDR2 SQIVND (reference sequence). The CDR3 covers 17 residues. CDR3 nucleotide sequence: TGTGCCAGTAGTGCAAGATACCGGGCGGGGTTGAACACTGAAGCTTTCTTT. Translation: CASSARYRAGLNTEAFF.

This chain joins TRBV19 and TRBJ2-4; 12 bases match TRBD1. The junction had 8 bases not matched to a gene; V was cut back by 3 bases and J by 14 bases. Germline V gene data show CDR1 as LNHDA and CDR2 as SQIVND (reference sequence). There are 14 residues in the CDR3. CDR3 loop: CASSISRDRGQEYF. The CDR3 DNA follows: TGTGCCAGTAGTATTAGTCGGGACAGGGGGCAGGAGTACTTC.

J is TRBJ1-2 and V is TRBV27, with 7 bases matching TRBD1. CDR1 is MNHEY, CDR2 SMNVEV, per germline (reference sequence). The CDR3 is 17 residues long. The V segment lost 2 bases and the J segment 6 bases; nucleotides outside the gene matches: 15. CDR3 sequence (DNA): TGTGCCAGCAGTTTAGTGGGCACAGGGGTAATGCTGGATGGCTACACCTTC. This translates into CASSLVGTGVMLDGYTF.

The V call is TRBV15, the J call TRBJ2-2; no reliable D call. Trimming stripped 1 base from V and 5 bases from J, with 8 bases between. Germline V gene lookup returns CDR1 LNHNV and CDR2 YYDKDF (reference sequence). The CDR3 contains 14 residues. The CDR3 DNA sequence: TGTGCCACCAGCAGAGGCAAGAGGACCGGGGAGCTGTTTTTT. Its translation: CATSRGKRTGELFF.

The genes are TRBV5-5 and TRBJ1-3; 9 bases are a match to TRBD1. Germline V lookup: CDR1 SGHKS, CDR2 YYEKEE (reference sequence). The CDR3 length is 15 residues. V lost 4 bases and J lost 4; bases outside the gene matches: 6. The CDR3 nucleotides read TGTGCCAGCAGCCCCCCGGGACAGGGAGGAAACACCATATATTTT. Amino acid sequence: CASSPPGQGGNTIYF. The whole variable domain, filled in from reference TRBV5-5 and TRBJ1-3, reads DAGVTQSPTHLIKTRGQQVTLRCSPISGHKSVSWYQQVLGQGPQFIFQYYEKEERGRGNFPDRFSARQFPNYSSELNVNALLLGDSALYLCASSPPGQGGNTIYFGEGSWLTVV.

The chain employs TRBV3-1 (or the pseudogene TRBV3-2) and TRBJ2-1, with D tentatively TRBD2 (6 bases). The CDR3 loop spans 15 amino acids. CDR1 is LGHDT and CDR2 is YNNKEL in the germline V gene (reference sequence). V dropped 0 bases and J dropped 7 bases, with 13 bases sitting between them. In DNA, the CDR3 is TGTGCCAGCAGCCAAGAGACGGGACTTCCGAATGAGCAGTTCTTC. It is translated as CASSQETGLPNEQFF.

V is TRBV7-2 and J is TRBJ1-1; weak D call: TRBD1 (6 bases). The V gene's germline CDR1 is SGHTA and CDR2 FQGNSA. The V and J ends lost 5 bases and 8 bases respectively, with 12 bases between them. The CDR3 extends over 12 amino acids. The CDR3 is CASSPQTGEAFF. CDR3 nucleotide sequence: TGTGCCAGCAGCCCGCAAACAGGGGAAGCTTTCTTT.

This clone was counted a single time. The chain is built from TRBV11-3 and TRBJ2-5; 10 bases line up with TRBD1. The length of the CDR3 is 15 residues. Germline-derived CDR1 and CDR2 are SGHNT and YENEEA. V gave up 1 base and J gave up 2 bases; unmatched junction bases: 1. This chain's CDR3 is CASSLGTGGQETQYF. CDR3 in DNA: TGTGCCAGCAGCTTAGGGACAGGGGGACAAGAGACCCAGTACTTC. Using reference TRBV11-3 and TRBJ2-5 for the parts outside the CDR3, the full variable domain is EAGVVQSPRYKIIEKKQPVAFWCNPISGHNTLYWYLQNLGQGPELLIRYENEEAVDDSQLPKDRFSAERLKGVDSTLKIQPAELGDSAVYLCASSLGTGGQETQYFGPGTRLLVL.

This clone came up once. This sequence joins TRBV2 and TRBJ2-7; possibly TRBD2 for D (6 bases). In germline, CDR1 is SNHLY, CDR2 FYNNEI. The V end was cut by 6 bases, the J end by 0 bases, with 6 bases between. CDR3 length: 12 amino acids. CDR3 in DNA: TGTGCCAGCAGCGGGGGCTCCTACGAGCAGTACTTC. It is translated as CASSGGSYEQYF.

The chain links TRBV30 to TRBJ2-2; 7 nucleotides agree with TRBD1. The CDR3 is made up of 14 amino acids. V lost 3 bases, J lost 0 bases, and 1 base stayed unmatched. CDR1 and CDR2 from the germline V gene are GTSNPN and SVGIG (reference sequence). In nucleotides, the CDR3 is TGTGCCTGGAGAGGGACAGCGAACACCGGGGAGCTGTTTTTT. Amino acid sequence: CAWRGTANTGELFF.

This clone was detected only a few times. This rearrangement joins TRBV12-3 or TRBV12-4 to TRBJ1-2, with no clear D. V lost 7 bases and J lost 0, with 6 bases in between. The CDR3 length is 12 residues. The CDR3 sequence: CASTGSNYGYTF. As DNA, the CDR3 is TGTGCCAGCACGGGGTCTAACTATGGCTACACCTTC.

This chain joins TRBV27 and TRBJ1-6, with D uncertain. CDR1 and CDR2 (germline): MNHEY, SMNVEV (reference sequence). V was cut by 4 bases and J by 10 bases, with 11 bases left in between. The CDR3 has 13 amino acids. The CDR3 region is CASSSSVRSPLHF. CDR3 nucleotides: TGTGCCAGCAGTTCGTCTGTGAGGTCACCCCTCCACTTT.

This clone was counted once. CDR3 loop: CASSEGGLGSPLHF. DNA of the CDR3: TGTGCCAGCAGTGAAGGCGGACTGGGATCACCCCTCCACTTT. The chain employs TRBV2 and TRBJ1-6; D gene ambiguous. This CDR3 is built from 14 residues. The V gene lost 1 base and the J gene lost 10 bases, with 11 bases spanning the gap. Germline values: CDR1 SNHLY, CDR2 FYNNEI.

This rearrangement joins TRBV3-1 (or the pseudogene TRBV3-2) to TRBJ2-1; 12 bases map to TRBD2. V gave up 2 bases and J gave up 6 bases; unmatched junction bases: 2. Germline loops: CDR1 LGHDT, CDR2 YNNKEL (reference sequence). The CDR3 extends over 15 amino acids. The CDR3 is CASSQSGLAGNEQFF. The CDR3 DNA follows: TGTGCCAGCAGCCAATCGGGACTAGCGGGCAATGAGCAGTTCTTC.

DNA of the CDR3: TGTGCCAGCAGCTTAGGATCGGGGACACAGTTCTTC. Protein product: CASSLGSGTQFF. The rearrangement links TRBV11-3 to TRBJ2-1; TRBD1 might be the D (6 bases). Germline V gives CDR1 SGHNT, CDR2 YENEEA. Trimming took off 1 base at V and 13 bases at J, with 11 bases between the two ends. The CDR3 loop spans 12 amino acids.

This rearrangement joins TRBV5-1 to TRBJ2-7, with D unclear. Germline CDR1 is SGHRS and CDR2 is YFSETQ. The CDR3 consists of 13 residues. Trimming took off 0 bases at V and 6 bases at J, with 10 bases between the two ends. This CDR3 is CASSLAPLAEQYF. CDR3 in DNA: TGCGCCAGCAGCTTGGCCCCTTTGGCCGAGCAGTACTTC.

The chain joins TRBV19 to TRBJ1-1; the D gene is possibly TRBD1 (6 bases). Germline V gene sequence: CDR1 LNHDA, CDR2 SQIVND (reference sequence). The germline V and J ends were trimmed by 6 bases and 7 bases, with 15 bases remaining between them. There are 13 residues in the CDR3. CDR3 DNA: TGTGCCAGTAGGTATAGGGGGACGCATGAAGCTTTCTTT. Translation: CASRYRGTHEAFF. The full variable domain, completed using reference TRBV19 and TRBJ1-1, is DGGITQSPKYLFRKEGQNVTLSCEQNLNHDAMYWYRQDPGQGLRLIYYSQIVNDFQKGDIAEGYSVSREKKESFPLTVTSAQKNPTAFYLCASRYRGTHEAFFGQGTRLTVV.

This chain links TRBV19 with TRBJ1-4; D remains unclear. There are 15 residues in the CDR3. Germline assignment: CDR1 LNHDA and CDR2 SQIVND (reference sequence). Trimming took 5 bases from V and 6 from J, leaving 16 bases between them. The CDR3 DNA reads TGTGCCAGTAGTCCAGCGGGTAACTCTGATGAAAAACTGTTTTTT. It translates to CASSPAGNSDEKLFF.

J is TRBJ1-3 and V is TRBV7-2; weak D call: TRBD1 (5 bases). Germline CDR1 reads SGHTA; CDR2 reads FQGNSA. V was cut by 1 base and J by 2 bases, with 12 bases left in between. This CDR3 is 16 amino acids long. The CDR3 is CASSLGGTFAGNTIYF. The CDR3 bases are TGTGCCAGCAGCTTAGGCGGGACCTTCGCTGGAAACACCATATATTTT.

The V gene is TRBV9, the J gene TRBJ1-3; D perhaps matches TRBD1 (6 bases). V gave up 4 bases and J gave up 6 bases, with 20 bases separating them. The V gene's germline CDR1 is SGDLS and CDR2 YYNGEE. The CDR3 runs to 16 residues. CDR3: CASSPTYRVGENTIYF. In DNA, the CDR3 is TGTGCCAGCAGCCCGACCTACAGGGTTGGGGAAAACACCATATATTTT.